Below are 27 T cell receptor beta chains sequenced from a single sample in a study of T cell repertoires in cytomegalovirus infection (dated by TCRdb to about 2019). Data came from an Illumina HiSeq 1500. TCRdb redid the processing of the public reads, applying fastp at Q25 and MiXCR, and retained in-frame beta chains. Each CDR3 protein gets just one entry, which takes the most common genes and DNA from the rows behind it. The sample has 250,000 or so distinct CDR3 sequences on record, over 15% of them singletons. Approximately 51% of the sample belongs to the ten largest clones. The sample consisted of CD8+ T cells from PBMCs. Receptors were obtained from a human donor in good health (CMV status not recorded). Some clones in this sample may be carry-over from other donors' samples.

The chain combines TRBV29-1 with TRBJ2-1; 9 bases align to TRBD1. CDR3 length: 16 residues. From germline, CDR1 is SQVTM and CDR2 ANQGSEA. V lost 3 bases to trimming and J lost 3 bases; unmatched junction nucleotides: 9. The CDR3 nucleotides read TGCAGCGTTGATCCTTGGACAGGGGTAAACTACAATGAGCAGTTCTTC. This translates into CSVDPWTGVNYNEQFF.

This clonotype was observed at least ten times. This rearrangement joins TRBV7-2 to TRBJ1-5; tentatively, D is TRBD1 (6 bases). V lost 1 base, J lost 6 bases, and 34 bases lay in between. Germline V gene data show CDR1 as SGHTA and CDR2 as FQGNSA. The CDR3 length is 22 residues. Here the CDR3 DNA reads TGTGCCAGCAGCTTAGAGGGGGTGTCCAGGAAAATCAGAAATTGGGATTGTCAGCCCCAGCATTTT. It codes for CASSLEGVSRKIRNWDCQPQHF.

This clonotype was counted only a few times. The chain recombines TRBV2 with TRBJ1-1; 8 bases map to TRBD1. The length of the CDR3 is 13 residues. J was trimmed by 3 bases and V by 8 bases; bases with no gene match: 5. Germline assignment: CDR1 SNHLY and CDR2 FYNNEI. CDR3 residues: CASPGGRDTEAFF. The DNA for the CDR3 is TGTGCCAGCCCAGGGGGCCGTGACACTGAAGCTTTCTTT.

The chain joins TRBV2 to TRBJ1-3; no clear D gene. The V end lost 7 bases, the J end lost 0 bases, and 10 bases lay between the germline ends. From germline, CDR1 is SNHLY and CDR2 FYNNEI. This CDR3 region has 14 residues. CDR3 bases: TGTGCCAGCATCCGGGTGGACTCTGGAAACACCATATATTTT. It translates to CASIRVDSGNTIYF.

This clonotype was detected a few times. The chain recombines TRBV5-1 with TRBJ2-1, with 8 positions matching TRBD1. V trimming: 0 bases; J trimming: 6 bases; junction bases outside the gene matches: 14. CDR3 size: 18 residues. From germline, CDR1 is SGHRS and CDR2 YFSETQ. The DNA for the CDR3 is TGCGCCAGCAGCTTGGTACCTCACAGGGGGATAGAAGGCAATGAGCAGTTCTTC. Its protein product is CASSLVPHRGIEGNEQFF.

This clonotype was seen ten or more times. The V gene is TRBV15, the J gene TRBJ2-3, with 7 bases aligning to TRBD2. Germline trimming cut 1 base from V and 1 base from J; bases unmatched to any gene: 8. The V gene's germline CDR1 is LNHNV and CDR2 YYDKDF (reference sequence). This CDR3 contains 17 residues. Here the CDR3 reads CATSRANAGVRTDTQYF. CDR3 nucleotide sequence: TGTGCCACCAGCAGAGCGAATGCGGGGGTGCGCACAGATACGCAGTATTTT.

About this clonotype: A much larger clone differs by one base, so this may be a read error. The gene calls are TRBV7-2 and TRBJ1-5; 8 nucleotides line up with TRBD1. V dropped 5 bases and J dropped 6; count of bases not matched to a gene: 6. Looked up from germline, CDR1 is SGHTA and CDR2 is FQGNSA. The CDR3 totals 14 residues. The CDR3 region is CASSRRQGSQPQHF. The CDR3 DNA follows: TGTGCCAGCAGCAGGAGACAGGGGAGTCAGCCCCAGCATTTT. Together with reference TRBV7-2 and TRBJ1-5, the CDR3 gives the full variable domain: GAGVSQSPSNKVTEKGKDVELRCDPISGHTALYWYRQSLGQGLEFLIYFQGNSAPDKSGLPSDRFSAERTGGSVSTLTIQRTQQEDSAVYLCASSRRQGSQPQHFGDGTRLSIL.

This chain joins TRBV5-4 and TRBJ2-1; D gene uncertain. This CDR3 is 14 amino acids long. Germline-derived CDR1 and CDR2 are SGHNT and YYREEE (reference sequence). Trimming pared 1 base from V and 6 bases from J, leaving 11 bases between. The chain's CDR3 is CASSLIVSPNEQFF. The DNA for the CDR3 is TGTGCCAGCAGCTTGATCGTGTCACCCAATGAGCAGTTCTTC.

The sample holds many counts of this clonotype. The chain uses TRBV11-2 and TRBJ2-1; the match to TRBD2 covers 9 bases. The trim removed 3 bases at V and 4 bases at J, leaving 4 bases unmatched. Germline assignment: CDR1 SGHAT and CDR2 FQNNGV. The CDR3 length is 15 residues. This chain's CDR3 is CASSFYSGGYNEQFF. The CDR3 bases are TGTGCCAGCAGCTTCTATAGCGGGGGATACAATGAGCAGTTCTTC.

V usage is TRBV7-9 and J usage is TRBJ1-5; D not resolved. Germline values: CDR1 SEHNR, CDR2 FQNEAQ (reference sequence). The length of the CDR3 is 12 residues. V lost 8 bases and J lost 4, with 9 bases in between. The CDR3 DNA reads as TGTGCCAGCGACGACGGGAATCAGCCCCAGCATTTT. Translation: CASDDGNQPQHF.

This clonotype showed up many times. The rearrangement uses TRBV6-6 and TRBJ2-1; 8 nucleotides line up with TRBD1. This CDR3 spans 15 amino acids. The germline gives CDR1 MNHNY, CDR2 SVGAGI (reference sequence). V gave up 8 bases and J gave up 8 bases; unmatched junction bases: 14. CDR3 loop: CASDRDQGAIDEQFF. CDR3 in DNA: TGTGCCAGCGATAGGGACCAGGGGGCTATTGATGAGCAGTTCTTC.

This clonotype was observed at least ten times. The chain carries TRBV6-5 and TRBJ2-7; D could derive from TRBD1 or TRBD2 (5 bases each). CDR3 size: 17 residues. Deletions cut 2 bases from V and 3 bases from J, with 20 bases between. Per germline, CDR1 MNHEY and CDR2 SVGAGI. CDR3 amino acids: CASSYGGDSEGYYEQYF. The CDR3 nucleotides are TGTGCCAGCAGTTACGGAGGCGACAGCGAGGGGTACTACGAGCAGTACTTC.

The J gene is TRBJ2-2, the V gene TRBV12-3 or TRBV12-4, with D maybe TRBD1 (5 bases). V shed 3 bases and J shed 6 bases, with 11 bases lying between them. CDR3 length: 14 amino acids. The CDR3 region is CASSFVQGAGELFF. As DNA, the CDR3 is TGTGCCAGCAGTTTCGTCCAGGGTGCCGGGGAGCTGTTTTTT.

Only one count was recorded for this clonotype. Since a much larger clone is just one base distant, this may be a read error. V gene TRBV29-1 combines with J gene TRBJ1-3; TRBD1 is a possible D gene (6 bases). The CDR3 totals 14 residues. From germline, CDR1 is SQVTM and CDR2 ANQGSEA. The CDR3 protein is CGVEDWGAGNTIYF. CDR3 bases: TGCGGCGTTGAAGATTGGGGGGCGGGAAACACCATATATTTT.

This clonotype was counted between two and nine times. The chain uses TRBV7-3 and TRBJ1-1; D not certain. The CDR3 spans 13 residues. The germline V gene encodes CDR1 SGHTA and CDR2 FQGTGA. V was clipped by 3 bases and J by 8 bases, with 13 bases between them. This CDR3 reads CASSLDFGYEAFF. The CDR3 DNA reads TGTGCCAGCAGCTTGGACTTTGGATACGAAGCTTTCTTT.

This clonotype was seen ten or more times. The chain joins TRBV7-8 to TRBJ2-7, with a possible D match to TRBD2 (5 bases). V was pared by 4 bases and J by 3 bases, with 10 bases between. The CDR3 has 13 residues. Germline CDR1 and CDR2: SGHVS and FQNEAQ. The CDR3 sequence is CASSSGGGYEQYF. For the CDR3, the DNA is TGTGCCAGCAGCTCGGGTGGAGGCTACGAGCAGTACTTC.

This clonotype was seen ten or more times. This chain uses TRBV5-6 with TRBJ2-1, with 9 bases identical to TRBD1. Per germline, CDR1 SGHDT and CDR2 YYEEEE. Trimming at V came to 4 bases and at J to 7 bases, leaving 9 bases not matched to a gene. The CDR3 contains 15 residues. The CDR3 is CASSPVQGAKNEQFF. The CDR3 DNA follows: TGTGCCAGCAGCCCCGTACAGGGGGCGAAGAATGAGCAGTTCTTC.

This chain's CDR3 is CASRPQLDRGNTIYF. The CDR3 nucleotides read TGTGCCAGCAGGCCCCAACTGGACAGGGGAAACACCATATATTTT. The rearrangement uses TRBV11-2 and TRBJ1-3; 7 bases fit TRBD1. Losses at the gene ends were 6 bases for V and 4 bases for J; bases not matched to a gene: 9. Germline-derived CDR1 and CDR2 are SGHAT and FQNNGV. The CDR3 has 15 amino acids.

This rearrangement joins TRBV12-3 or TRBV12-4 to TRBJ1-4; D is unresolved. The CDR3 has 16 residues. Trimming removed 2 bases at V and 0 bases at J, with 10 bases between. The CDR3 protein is CASSLFERATNEKLFF. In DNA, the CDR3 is TGTGCCAGCAGTTTATTCGAACGAGCAACTAATGAAAAACTGTTTTTT.

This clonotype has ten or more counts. The CDR3 here is CASNPSGDVNYGYTF. The DNA of the CDR3 is TGTGCCAGCAACCCCTCCGGCGACGTTAACTATGGCTACACCTTC. The V call is TRBV7-2, the J call TRBJ1-2, with D uncertain. This CDR3 is 15 amino acids long. Germline CDR1 reads SGHTA; CDR2 reads FQGNSA. Trimming took 7 bases from V and 1 from J, leaving 16 bases between them.

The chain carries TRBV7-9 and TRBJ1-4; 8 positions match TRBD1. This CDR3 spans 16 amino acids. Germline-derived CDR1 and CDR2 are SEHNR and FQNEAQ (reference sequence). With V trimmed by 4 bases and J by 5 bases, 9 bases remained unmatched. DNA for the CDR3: TGTGCCAGCAGCTCCCTGGGACAGGCGCTGAATGAAAAACTGTTTTTT. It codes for CASSSLGQALNEKLFF.

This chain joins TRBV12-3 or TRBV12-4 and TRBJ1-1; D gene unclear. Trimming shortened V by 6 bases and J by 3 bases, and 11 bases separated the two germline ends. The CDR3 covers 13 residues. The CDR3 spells CASRTAGDTEAFF. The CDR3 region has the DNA TGTGCCAGCAGGACGGCGGGTGACACTGAAGCTTTCTTT.

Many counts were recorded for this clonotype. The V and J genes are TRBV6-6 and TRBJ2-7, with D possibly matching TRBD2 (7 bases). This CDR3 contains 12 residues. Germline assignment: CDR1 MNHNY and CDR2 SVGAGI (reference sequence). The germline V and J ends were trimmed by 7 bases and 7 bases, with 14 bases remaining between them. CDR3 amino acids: CASIQGGGEQYF. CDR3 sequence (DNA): TGTGCCAGCATCCAGGGAGGGGGTGAGCAGTACTTC.

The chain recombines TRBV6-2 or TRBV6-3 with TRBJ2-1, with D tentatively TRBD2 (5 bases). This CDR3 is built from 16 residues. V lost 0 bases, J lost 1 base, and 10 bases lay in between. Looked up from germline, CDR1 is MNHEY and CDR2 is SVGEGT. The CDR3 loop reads CASSYSISASYNEQFF. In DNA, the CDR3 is TGTGCCAGCAGTTACTCGATTAGCGCTTCCTACAATGAGCAGTTCTTC.

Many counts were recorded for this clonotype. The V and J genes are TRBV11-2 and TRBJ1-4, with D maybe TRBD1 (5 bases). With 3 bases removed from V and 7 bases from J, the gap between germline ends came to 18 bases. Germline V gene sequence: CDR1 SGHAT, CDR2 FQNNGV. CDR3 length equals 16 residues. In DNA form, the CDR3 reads TGTGCCAGCAGCTTCGCCCCGGGACTCCCTCCTGAAAAACTGTTTTTT. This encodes CASSFAPGLPPEKLFF.

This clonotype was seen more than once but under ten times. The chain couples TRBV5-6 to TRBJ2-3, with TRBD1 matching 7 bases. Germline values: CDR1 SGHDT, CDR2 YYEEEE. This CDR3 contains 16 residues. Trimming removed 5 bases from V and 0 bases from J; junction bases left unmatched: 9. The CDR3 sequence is CASRYQTGPSTDTQYF. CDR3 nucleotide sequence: TGTGCCAGCAGGTATCAGACAGGGCCAAGCACAGATACGCAGTATTTT.

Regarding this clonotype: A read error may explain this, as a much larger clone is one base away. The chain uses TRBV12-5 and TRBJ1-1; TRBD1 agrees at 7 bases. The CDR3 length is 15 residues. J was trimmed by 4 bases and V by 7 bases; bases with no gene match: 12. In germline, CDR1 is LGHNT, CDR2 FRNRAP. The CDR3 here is CASAHGQGGITEAFF. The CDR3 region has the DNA TGTGCTAGTGCGCACGGCCAGGGGGGGATCACTGAAGCTTTCTTT.